These 7 T cell receptor beta chains originate from one sample sequenced in a study of T-cell reconstitution after alpha-beta-depleted transplantation in children. Library preparation (for TCRbeta) was performed with unique molecular identifiers. TCRdb recomputed calls from the PCR reads with MiXCR, one row per CDR3 protein. The profile shows fewer than 250,000 distinct CDR3 sequences, approximately 19% of them singletons. The starting material was PBMCs, mostly from graft donor cells, obtained 360 days after TCRalphabeta/CD19-depleted stem cell transplant. Receptors were obtained from a male patient aged 2 to 10 who had a stem cell transplant for acute lymphoblastic leukemia, so the T cells may come from the graft donor.

This clonotype occurred a few times. The CDR3 loop reads CATNHPGHSYEQYF. CDR3 DNA sequence: TGTGCCACCAACCATCCGGGCCACTCCTACGAGCAGTACTTC. V gene TRBV15 combines with J gene TRBJ2-7; D call uncertain. The CDR3 has 14 residues. The V gene's germline CDR1 is LNHNV and CDR2 YYDKDF (reference sequence). V was pared by 7 bases and J by 0 bases, with 13 bases between. Using reference TRBV15 and TRBJ2-7 for the parts outside the CDR3, the full variable domain is DAMVIQNPRYQVTQFGKPVTLSCSQTLNHNVMYWYQQKSSQAPKLLFHYYDKDFNNEADTPDNFQSRRPNTSFCFLDIRSPGLGDTAMYLCATNHPGHSYEQYFGPGTRLTVT.

This clonotype was picked up a small number of times. V and J are TRBV11-1 and TRBJ2-7; TRBD1 matches 12 bases. Losses at the gene ends were 1 base for V and 7 bases for J; bases not matched to a gene: 20. CDR1 SGHAT and CDR2 FQDESV come from the germline V gene (reference sequence). The CDR3 runs 20 residues. The CDR3: CASSLVGGTGGPIGSREQYF. In nucleotides, the CDR3 is TGTGCCAGCAGCTTAGTTGGAGGGACAGGGGGCCCAATTGGATCTCGGGAGCAGTACTTC.

This rearrangement joins TRBV5-5 to TRBJ2-3; 10 bases are a match to TRBD1. Trimming cost V 2 bases and J 0 bases; bases outside gene matches: 6. The V gene's germline CDR1 is SGHKS and CDR2 YYEKEE (reference sequence). The CDR3 is made up of 17 amino acids. The CDR3 protein is CASSFPGQGMSTDTQYF. In DNA, the CDR3 is TGTGCCAGCAGCTTTCCGGGACAGGGGATGAGCACAGATACGCAGTATTTT.

This clonotype was recorded once. The chain carries TRBV11-2 and TRBJ2-3; 9 positions agree with TRBD2. V was pared by 2 bases and J by 0 bases, with 6 bases of the junction left unmatched. The V gene's germline CDR1 is SGHAT and CDR2 FQNNGV. The CDR3 runs 17 residues. In DNA, the CDR3 is TGTGCCAGCAGCTTAAATTTACTAGCGGGTAGCACAGATACGCAGTATTTT. Residues: CASSLNLLAGSTDTQYF.

The J gene is TRBJ2-7, the V gene TRBV11-2; TRBD2 agrees at 7 bases. This CDR3 has 15 residues. V trimming: 1 base; J trimming: 4 bases; junction bases outside the gene matches: 7. Germline V lookup: CDR1 SGHAT, CDR2 FQNNGV. The CDR3 nucleotides read TGTGCCAGCAGCTTAGGGACTAGTCGGGGTTACGAGCAGTACTTC. This translates into CASSLGTSRGYEQYF.

The chain combines TRBV6-2 or TRBV6-3 with TRBJ2-3, with 10 bases lining up with TRBD2. This CDR3 has 16 amino acids. The germline V gene has CDR1 MNHEY and CDR2 SVGEGT. V gave up 0 bases and J gave up 4 bases; unmatched junction bases: 4. CDR3 sequence: CASSYSKAGGADTQYF. The CDR3 nucleotides are TGTGCCAGCAGTTACTCGAAAGCGGGGGGGGCAGATACGCAGTATTTT.

This clonotype was detected only a few times. This rearrangement joins TRBV10-2 to TRBJ2-7; D perhaps matches TRBD2 (7 bases). The length of the CDR3 is 19 residues. V gave up 3 bases and J gave up 4 bases, with 28 bases separating them. CDR1 is WSHSY and CDR2 is SAAADI in the germline V gene. The CDR3 bases are TGCGCCAGCAGTGAAGGGGGGGTTTGGGCCACCCGTTCAACTTACGAGCAGTACTTC. Translating gives CASSEGGVWATRSTYEQYF.